One and the same sample provided the 29 T cell receptor beta chains below, sequenced in a study of CD8 T cells in ankylosing spondylitis. Using its own MiXCR run on the 5' RACE reads, TCRdb lists one record per CDR3 protein. The sample includes roughly 190,000 distinct CDR3 sequences, around 13% of them seen just once. Sequenced sample: blood, either unsorted or a sorted T cell fraction (not recorded which). The receptors stem from a male donor with ankylosing spondylitis or in good health (not recorded which).

This clonotype turned up a few times. The chain employs TRBV7-8 and TRBJ2-1; D remains ambiguous. The germline V and J ends were trimmed by 1 base and 12 bases, with 19 bases remaining between them. CDR3 length: 15 amino acids. Germline loops: CDR1 SGHVS, CDR2 FQNEAQ. As DNA, the CDR3 is TGTGCCAGCAGCTTAGTATCGGCTAGATGGTTCGGGCAGTTCTTC. It yields the protein CASSLVSARWFGQFF.

The chain is built from TRBV7-6 and TRBJ2-1, with 14 bases lining up with TRBD2. The V gene's germline CDR1 is SGHVS and CDR2 FNYEAQ. V lost 3 bases, J lost 1 base, and 2 bases stayed unmatched. This CDR3 has 17 residues. CDR3 coding DNA: TGTGCCAGCAGCTTTGGGACTAGCGGGAGATCCTACAATGAGCAGTTCTTC. Its translation: CASSFGTSGRSYNEQFF.

The rearrangement uses TRBV27 and TRBJ2-1; 10 nucleotides agree with TRBD2. Germline values: CDR1 MNHEY, CDR2 SMNVEV (reference sequence). The CDR3 is 15 amino acids. V was clipped by 3 bases and J by 7 bases; unmatched bases: 6. This CDR3 reads CASSFSGGFANEQFF. CDR3 nucleotide sequence: TGTGCCAGCAGTTTTAGCGGGGGGTTCGCGAATGAGCAGTTCTTC.

The rearrangement joins TRBV7-9 to TRBJ1-2; 8 bases align to TRBD1. Germline V gives CDR1 SEHNR, CDR2 FQNEAQ (reference sequence). J gave up 5 bases and V 5 bases, and 10 bases lay outside the gene matches. The CDR3 is 15 amino acids. The CDR3 loop reads CASSDWRGQAYGYTF. CDR3 bases: TGTGCCAGCAGCGATTGGAGGGGACAGGCTTATGGCTACACCTTC.

The table lists this clonotype with many counts. The genes are TRBV5-1 and TRBJ1-2; TRBD1 agrees at 9 bases. The V gene end was trimmed by 0 bases and the J gene end by 6 bases; junction bases not matched to a gene: 6. In germline, CDR1 is SGHRS, CDR2 YFSETQ. The CDR3 runs 15 residues. The CDR3 nucleotides read TGCGCCAGCAGCTTGGGTCCTGGGACAGGGAATGGCTACACCTTC. Translated: CASSLGPGTGNGYTF.

The J gene is TRBJ2-1, the V gene TRBV29-1; 10 bases line up with TRBD2. Losses at the gene ends were 5 bases for V and 4 bases for J; bases not matched to a gene: 2. There are 13 residues in the CDR3. Germline CDR1 is SQVTM and CDR2 is ANQGSEA. DNA for the CDR3: TGCAGCGTTCGGACTAGCGGTTACAATGAGCAGTTCTTC. This codes for CSVRTSGYNEQFF.

This clonotype was counted between two and nine times. CDR3 nucleotide sequence: TGTGCCAGCAGTTGGAGTAGCTCCTACAATGAGCAGTTCTTC. This codes for CASSWSSSYNEQFF. The chain employs TRBV25-1 and TRBJ2-1, with D uncertain. V was pared by 5 bases and J by 0 bases, with 8 bases between. Germline V CDR1 and CDR2: MGHDK, SYGVNS. This CDR3 is 14 amino acids long.

This clonotype occurred many times. The chain links TRBV4-1 to TRBJ1-1; possible D gene TRBD1, 5 bases. Germline CDR1 MGHRA, CDR2 YSYEKL. This CDR3 spans 14 amino acids. Trimming removed 0 bases at V and 4 bases at J, with 9 bases between. CDR3 bases: TGCGCCAGCAGCCAAGAGGGCAGGGCCACTGAAGCTTTCTTT. It specifies CASSQEGRATEAFF.

This clonotype was seen repeatedly, ten times or more. This chain joins TRBV4-1 and TRBJ2-3; 13 bases match TRBD2. Germline trimming cut 5 bases from V and 0 bases from J; bases unmatched to any gene: 14. This CDR3 spans 20 amino acids. Germline CDR1 and CDR2: MGHRA and YSYEKL. CDR3 nucleotides: TGCGCCAGCAGCTCGGCCGGGACTAGCGGGACCTACCCTAGCACAGATACGCAGTATTTT. This encodes CASSSAGTSGTYPSTDTQYF.

This clonotype was picked up many times. J is TRBJ2-7 and V is TRBV7-6; the match to TRBD2 covers 14 bases. This CDR3 is 17 amino acids long. CDR1 and CDR2 (germline): SGHVS, FNYEAQ. The trim removed 6 bases at V and 5 bases at J, leaving 12 bases unmatched. CDR3 nucleotide sequence: TGTGCCAGCAGTAATTCGGGGACTAGCGGGAGTCTTGACGAGCAGTACTTC. Translation: CASSNSGTSGSLDEQYF.

In this sample, this clonotype turned up a few times. This sequence joins TRBV20-1 and TRBJ2-1; 8 bases are shared with TRBD1. In germline, CDR1 is DFQATT, CDR2 SNEGSKA (reference sequence). The V segment lost 5 bases and the J segment 3 bases; nucleotides outside the gene matches: 6. This CDR3 region has 14 residues. CDR3 sequence reads: CSARDRTHYNEQFF. The DNA for the CDR3 is TGCAGTGCTCGGGACAGGACCCACTACAATGAGCAGTTCTTC.

This clonotype was counted only a few times. The chain recombines TRBV12-3 or TRBV12-4 with TRBJ1-5; D not certain. This CDR3 spans 12 amino acids. V was clipped by 1 base and J by 8 bases, with 6 bases between them. For the CDR3, the DNA is TGTGCCAGCAGTTTAGGGTATGAGCCCCAGCATTTT. Its translation is CASSLGYEPQHF.

The chain is built from TRBV14 and TRBJ1-2, with TRBD1 matching over 8 bases. The length of the CDR3 is 16 residues. V shed 4 bases and J 0 bases; nucleotides not matched to a gene: 7. Per germline, CDR1 SGHDN and CDR2 FVKESK. The CDR3 loop is CASSPGTGRANYGYTF. The CDR3 nucleotides are TGTGCCAGCAGCCCAGGGACAGGCCGAGCTAACTATGGCTACACCTTC.

The V call is TRBV9, the J call TRBJ2-5; a possible D gene is TRBD2 (5 bases). Germline assignment: CDR1 SGDLS and CDR2 YYNGEE. Trimming stripped 4 bases from V and 5 bases from J, with 18 bases between. The CDR3 spans 15 residues. The chain's CDR3 is CASSFAGNPGETQYF. CDR3 DNA: TGTGCCAGCAGCTTTGCCGGGAACCCGGGGGAGACCCAGTACTTC.

The rearrangement links TRBV12-3 or TRBV12-4 to TRBJ2-2; 9 nucleotides agree with TRBD2. V lost 6 bases and J lost 4; bases outside the gene matches: 9. The CDR3 has 16 residues. CDR3 sequence (DNA): TGTGCCAGCAGACGCCCGGCGGGAGGGACCACCGGGGAGCTGTTTTTT. As protein: CASRRPAGGTTGELFF.

This clonotype was counted ten times or more. This chain joins TRBV4-1 and TRBJ1-2; D remains unclear. The CDR3 length is 17 residues. Trimming removed 4 bases at V and 4 bases at J, with 22 bases between. Germline V gives CDR1 MGHRA, CDR2 YSYEKL. This CDR3 reads CASSPKQIRVRGYGYTF. The CDR3 nucleotides are TGCGCCAGCAGCCCTAAACAGATCCGAGTACGTGGCTATGGCTACACCTTC.

This chain uses TRBV4-1 with TRBJ2-2, with D possibly TRBD2 on 6 matching bases. The CDR3 has 17 amino acids. Trimming pared 4 bases from V and 5 bases from J, leaving 20 bases between. The germline gives CDR1 MGHRA, CDR2 YSYEKL. DNA for the CDR3: TGCGCCAGCAGCCCGTTTGGGGCGGGAAGGGAGACCGGGGAGCTGTTTTTT. Its protein product is CASSPFGAGRETGELFF.

This clonotype occurred a few times. J is TRBJ2-2 and V is TRBV6-1, with 13 positions matching TRBD2. Germline V CDR1 and CDR2: MNHNS, SASEGT. There are 17 residues in the CDR3. V lost 8 bases to trimming and J lost 1 base; unmatched junction nucleotides: 7. The DNA for the CDR3 is TGTGCCAGCCTTCCCCGACTAGCGGGGGGGAACACCGGGGAGCTGTTTTTT. Its protein product is CASLPRLAGGNTGELFF.

This clonotype was seen more than once but under ten times. The chain combines TRBV6-2 or TRBV6-3 with TRBJ2-1, with 8 nucleotides matching TRBD1. The CDR3 runs 16 residues. Germline CDR1 MNHEY, CDR2 SVGEGT. After removal of 6 bases from V and 6 bases from J, the junction contained 13 bases not matched to a gene. The CDR3 is CASSNLKGQEPNEQFF. The CDR3 region has the DNA TGTGCCAGCAGCAATTTGAAGGGACAGGAGCCCAATGAGCAGTTCTTC.

This clonotype has only a few counts. J is TRBJ1-4 and V is TRBV5-6, with a tentative D call TRBD1 (5 bases). Germline-derived CDR1 and CDR2 are SGHDT and YYEEEE. V dropped 0 bases and J dropped 7 bases, with 7 bases sitting between them. This CDR3 has 13 residues. CDR3 protein: CASSLDGGEKLFF. In DNA form, the CDR3 reads TGTGCCAGCAGCTTGGACGGGGGTGAAAAACTGTTTTTT. Full variable domain (rest looked up from reference TRBV5-6 and TRBJ1-4): DAGVTQSPTHLIKTRGQQVTLRCSPKSGHDTVSWYQQALGQGPQFIFQYYEEEERQRGNFPDRFSGHQFPNYSSELNVNALLLGDSALYLCASSLDGGEKLFFGSGTQLSVL.

This clonotype turned up a few times. The chain joins TRBV3-1 to TRBJ2-5; 8 nucleotides line up with TRBD2. V lost 3 bases and J lost 1; bases outside the gene matches: 7. The CDR3 totals 16 residues. CDR1 is LGHDT and CDR2 is YNNKEL in the germline V gene (reference sequence). The CDR3 nucleotides read TGTGCCAGCAGCCAGGATTCAGCGGGGGCCCAAGAGACCCAGTACTTC. Its translation is CASSQDSAGAQETQYF.

This clonotype was seen more than once but under ten times. This chain uses TRBV7-9 with TRBJ2-3; D not resolved. Germline V gene lookup returns CDR1 SEHNR and CDR2 FQNEAQ (reference sequence). Trimming removed 5 bases at V and 0 bases at J, with 18 bases between. This CDR3 has 17 residues. CDR3 nucleotide sequence: TGTGCCAGCAGCCACAAACAGTATTCCACTAGCACAGATACGCAGTATTTT. Protein sequence: CASSHKQYSTSTDTQYF.

This clonotype was counted between two and nine times. This chain joins TRBV5-1 and TRBJ1-2; TRBD1 agrees at 10 bases. Trimming took 3 bases from V and 4 from J; bases not matched to a gene: 3. CDR3 size: 14 residues. Germline V gives CDR1 SGHRS, CDR2 YFSETQ. The DNA of the CDR3 is TGCGCCAGCAGCTCCCGACAGGGGGCCTATGGCTACACCTTC. The encoded protein is CASSSRQGAYGYTF.

In its sample, this clonotype was seen a few times. The V call is TRBV4-1, the J call TRBJ2-7, with TRBD2 as a possible D gene (5 bases). Trimming took 6 bases from V and 7 from J, leaving 19 bases between them. The CDR3 is 14 amino acids. Germline V CDR1 and CDR2: MGHRA, YSYEKL. The CDR3 nucleotides are TGCGCCAGCAGAACGCAGCCTTCCACGGGGGAGCAGTACTTC. Translation gives CASRTQPSTGEQYF.

This clonotype came up many times. The J gene is TRBJ1-1, the V gene TRBV9; 7 nucleotides line up with TRBD1. J was trimmed by 4 bases and V by 5 bases; bases with no gene match: 11. The length of the CDR3 is 15 residues. Germline assignment: CDR1 SGDLS and CDR2 YYNGEE. CDR3 bases: TGTGCCAGCAGTCCCTATGGACAGGACCCCACTGAAGCTTTCTTT. This sequence encodes CASSPYGQDPTEAFF.

This clonotype was detected only a few times. The CDR3, as DNA: TGTGCCAGCAAAATCGACGCGGGGTCTGGGGCCAACGTCCTGACTTTC. Protein: CASKIDAGSGANVLTF. This chain links TRBV12-3 or TRBV12-4 with TRBJ2-6, with D perhaps TRBD2 (6 bases). The CDR3 is 16 amino acids. The V gene lost 7 bases and the J gene lost 1 base, with 14 bases spanning the gap.

This rearrangement joins TRBV11-2 to TRBJ2-5; 7 bases align to TRBD1. The CDR3 length is 12 residues. Germline loops: CDR1 SGHAT, CDR2 FQNNGV. With 7 bases clipped from V and 4 bases from J, the junction kept 3 bases outside the gene matches. In nucleotides, the CDR3 is TGTGCCAGCACTGGACAGGTAGAGACCCAGTACTTC. This encodes CASTGQVETQYF. The full variable domain, its missing parts supplied by reference TRBV11-2 and TRBJ2-5, is EAGVAQSPRYKIIEKRQSVAFWCNPISGHATLYWYQQILGQGPKLLIQFQNNGVVDDSQLPKDRFSAERLKGVDSTLKIQPAKLEDSAVYLCASTGQVETQYFGPGTRLLVL.

This clonotype occurred once. This chain connects TRBV4-2 to TRBJ2-7; D may be TRBD1 (5 bases). The V gene's germline CDR1 is LGHNA and CDR2 YNFKEQ. The CDR3 totals 17 residues. Trimming cost V 0 bases and J 3 bases, with 18 bases left between them. The CDR3 loop is CASSQEVAGIPYYEQYF. CDR3 bases: TGTGCCAGCAGCCAAGAAGTTGCAGGGATCCCCTACTACGAGCAGTACTTC.

This chain joins TRBV2 and TRBJ2-1; D might be TRBD2 (6 bases). Germline V gene lookup returns CDR1 SNHLY and CDR2 FYNNEI. Trimming pared 2 bases from V and 2 bases from J, leaving 7 bases between. This CDR3 has 14 residues. This CDR3 reads CASSETGAYNEQFF. The CDR3 bases are TGTGCCAGCAGTGAAACGGGAGCCTACAATGAGCAGTTCTTC.